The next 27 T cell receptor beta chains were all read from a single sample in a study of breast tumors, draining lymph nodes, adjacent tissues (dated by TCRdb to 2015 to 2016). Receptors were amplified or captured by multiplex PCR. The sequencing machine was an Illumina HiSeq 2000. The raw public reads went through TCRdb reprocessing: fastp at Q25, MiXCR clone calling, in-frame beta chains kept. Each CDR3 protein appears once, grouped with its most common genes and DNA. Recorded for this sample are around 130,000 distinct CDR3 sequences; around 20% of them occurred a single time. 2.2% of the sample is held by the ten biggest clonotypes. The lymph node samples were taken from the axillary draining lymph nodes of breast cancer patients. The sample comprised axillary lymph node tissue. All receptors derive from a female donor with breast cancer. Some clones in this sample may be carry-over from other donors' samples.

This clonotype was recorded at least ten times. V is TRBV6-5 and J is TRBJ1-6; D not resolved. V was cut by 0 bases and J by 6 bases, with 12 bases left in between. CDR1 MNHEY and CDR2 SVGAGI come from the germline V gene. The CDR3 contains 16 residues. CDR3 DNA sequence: TGTGCCAGCAGTTACTCGACACCTTCTATTAATTCACCCCTCCACTTT. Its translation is CASSYSTPSINSPLHF.

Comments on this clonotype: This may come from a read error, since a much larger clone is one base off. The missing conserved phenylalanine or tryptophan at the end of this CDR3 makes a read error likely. The chain's CDR3 is CASSLGQGDSPLHC. The CDR3 DNA reads as TGTGCCAGCAGTTTAGGACAGGGGGACTCACCCCTCCACTGT. The rearrangement joins TRBV28 to TRBJ1-6; 10 positions agree with TRBD1. The trim removed 2 bases at V and 10 bases at J, leaving 2 bases unmatched. From germline, CDR1 is MDHEN and CDR2 SYDVKM. This CDR3 contains 14 residues.

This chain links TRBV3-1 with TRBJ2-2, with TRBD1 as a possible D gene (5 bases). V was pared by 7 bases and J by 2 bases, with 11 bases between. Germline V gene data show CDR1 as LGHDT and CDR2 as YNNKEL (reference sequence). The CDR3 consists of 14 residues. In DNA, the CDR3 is TGTGCCAGCACCATGACAGAAAACACCGGGGAGCTGTTTTTT. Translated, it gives CASTMTENTGELFF.

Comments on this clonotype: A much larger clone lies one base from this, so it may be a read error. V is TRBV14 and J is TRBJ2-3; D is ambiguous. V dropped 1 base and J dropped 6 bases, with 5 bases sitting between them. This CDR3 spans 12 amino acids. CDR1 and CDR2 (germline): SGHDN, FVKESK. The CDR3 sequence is CASSQGSDTQYF. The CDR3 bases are TGTGCCAGCAGCCAAGGCTCGGATACGCAGTATTTT.

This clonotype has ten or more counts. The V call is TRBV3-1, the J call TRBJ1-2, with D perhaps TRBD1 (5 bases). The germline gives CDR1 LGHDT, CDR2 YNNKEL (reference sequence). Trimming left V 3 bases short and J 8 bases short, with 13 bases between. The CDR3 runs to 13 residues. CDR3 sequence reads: CASSHGASGGYTF. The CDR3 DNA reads TGTGCCAGCAGCCACGGGGCCTCTGGAGGCTACACCTTC.

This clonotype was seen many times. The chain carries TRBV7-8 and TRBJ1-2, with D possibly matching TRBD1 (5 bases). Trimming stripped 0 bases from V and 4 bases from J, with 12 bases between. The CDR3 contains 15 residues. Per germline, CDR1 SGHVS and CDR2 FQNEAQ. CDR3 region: CASSLAGAAGYGYTF. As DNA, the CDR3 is TGTGCCAGCAGCTTAGCCGGGGCGGCGGGCTATGGCTACACCTTC. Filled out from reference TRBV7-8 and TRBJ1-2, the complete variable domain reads GAGVSQSPRYKVAKRGQDVALRCDPISGHVSLFWYQQALGQGPEFLTYFQNEAQLDKSGLPSDRFFAERPEGSVSTLKIQRTQQEDSAVYLCASSLAGAAGYGYTFGSGTRLTVV.

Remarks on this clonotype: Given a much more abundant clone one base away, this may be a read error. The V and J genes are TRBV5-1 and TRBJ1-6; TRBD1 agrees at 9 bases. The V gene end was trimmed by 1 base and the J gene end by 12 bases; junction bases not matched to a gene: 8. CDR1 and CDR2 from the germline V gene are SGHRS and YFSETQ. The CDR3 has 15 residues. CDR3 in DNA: TGCGCCAGCAGCTTGAGGGACAGGGTAGACGAACCCCTCCACTTT. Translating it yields CASSLRDRVDEPLHF.

The CDR3 DNA reads as TGTGCCAGTAGTATAGGTGCGCGGGAGGGGAACAATGAGCAGTTCTTC. Amino acid sequence: CASSIGAREGNNEQFF. The chain is built from TRBV19 and TRBJ2-1; 9 bases match TRBD2. Germline loops: CDR1 LNHDA, CDR2 SQIVND (reference sequence). The V gene end was trimmed by 1 base and the J gene end by 5 bases; junction bases not matched to a gene: 6. The CDR3 is 16 amino acids.

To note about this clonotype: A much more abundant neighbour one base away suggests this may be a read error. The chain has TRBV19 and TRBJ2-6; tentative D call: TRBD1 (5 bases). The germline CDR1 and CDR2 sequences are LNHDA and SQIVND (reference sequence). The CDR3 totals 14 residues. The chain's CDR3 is CASSIASGANVLIF. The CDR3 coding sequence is TGTGCCAGTAGTATAGCTTCTGGGGCCAACGTCCTGATTTTC.

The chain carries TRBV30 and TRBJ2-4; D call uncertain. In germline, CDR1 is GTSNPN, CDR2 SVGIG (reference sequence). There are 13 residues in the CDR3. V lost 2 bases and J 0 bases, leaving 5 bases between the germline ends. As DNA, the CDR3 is TGTGCCTGGAGTTCTCCAGCCAAAAACATTCAGTACTTC. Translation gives CAWSSPAKNIQYF.

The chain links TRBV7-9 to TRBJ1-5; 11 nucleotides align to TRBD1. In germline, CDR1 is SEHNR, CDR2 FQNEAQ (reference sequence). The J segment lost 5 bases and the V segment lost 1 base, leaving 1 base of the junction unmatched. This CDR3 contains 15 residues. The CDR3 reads CASSLGGQGDQPQHF. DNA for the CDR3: TGTGCCAGCAGCTTAGGGGGACAGGGGGATCAGCCCCAGCATTTT.

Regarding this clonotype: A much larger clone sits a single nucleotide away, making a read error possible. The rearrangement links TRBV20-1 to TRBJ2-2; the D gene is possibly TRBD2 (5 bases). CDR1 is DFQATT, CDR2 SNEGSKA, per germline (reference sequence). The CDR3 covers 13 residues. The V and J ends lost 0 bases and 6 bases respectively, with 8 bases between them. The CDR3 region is CSARDGSAGELFF. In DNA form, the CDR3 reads TGCAGTGCTAGAGATGGGAGCGCCGGGGAGCTGTTTTTT.

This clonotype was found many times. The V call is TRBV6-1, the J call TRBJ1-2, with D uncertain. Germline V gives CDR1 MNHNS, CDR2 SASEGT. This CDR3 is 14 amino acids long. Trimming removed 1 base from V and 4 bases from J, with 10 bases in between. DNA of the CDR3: TGTGCCAGCAGTGAAGTCCTGGGAACCTATGGCTACACCTTC. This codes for CASSEVLGTYGYTF.

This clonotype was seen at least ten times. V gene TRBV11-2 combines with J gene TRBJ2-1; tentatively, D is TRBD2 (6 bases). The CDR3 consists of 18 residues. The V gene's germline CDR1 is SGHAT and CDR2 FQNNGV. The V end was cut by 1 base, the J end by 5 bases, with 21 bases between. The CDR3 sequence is CASSLGKGSGPKNNEQFF. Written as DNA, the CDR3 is TGTGCCAGCAGCTTAGGGAAGGGTAGCGGACCCAAAAACAATGAGCAGTTCTTC.

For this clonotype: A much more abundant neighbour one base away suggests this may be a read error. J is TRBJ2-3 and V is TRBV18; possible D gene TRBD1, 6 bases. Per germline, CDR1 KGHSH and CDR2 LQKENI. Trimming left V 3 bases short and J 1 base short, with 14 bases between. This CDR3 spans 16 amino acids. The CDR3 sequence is CASSPRWTVGTDTQYF. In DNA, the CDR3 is TGTGCCAGCTCACCTAGATGGACAGTAGGCACAGATACGCAGTATTTT. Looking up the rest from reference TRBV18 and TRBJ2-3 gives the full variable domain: NAGVMQNPRHLVRRRGQEARLRCSPMKGHSHVYWYRQLPEEGLKFMVYLQKENIIDESGMPKERFSAEFPKEGPSILRIQQVVRGDSAAYFCASSPRWTVGTDTQYFGPGTRLTVL.

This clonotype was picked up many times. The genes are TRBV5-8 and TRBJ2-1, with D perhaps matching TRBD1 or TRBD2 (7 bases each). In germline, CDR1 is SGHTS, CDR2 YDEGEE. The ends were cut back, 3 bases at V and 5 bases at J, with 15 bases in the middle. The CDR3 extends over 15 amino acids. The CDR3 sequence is CASSSPSGTDNEQFF. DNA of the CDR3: TGTGCCAGCAGCTCCCCCAGCGGGACAGACAATGAGCAGTTCTTC.

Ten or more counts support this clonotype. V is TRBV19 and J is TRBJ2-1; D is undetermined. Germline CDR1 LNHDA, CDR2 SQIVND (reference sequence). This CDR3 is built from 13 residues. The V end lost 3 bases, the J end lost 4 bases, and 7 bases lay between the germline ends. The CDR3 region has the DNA TGTGCCAGTAGTATCGCTATATACAATGAGCAGTTCTTC. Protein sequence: CASSIAIYNEQFF.

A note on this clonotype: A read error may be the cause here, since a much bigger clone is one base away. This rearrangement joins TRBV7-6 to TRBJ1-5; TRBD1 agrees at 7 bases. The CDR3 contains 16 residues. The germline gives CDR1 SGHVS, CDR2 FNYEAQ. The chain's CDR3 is CACSTLQGKGNQPQHF. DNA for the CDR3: TGTGCCTGCAGCACTTTACAGGGGAAGGGCAATCAGCCCCAGCATTTT.

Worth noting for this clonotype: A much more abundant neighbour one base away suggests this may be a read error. Here the CDR3 DNA reads TGTGCCAGCAGTACCGGACAGGGCGATGAGCAGTTCTTC. This encodes CASSTGQGDEQFF. This chain connects TRBV12-3 or TRBV12-4 to TRBJ2-1, with 8 bases matching TRBD1. This CDR3 contains 13 residues. V lost 5 bases, J lost 8 bases, and 5 bases stayed unmatched.

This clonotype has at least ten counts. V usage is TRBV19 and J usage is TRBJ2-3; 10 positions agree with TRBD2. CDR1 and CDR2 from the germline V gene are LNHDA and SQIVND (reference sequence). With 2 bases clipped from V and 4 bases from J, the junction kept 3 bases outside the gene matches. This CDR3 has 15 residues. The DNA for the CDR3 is TGTGCCAGTAGTATAAGCGGGAGGGCGGCAGATACGCAGTATTTT. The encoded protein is CASSISGRAADTQYF.

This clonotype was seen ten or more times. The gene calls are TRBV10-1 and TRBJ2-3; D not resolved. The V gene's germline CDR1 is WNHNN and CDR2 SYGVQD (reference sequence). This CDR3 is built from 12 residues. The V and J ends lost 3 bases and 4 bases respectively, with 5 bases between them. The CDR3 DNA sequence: TGCGCCAGCAGTGACGGGCCAGATACGCAGTATTTT. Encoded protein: CASSDGPDTQYF.

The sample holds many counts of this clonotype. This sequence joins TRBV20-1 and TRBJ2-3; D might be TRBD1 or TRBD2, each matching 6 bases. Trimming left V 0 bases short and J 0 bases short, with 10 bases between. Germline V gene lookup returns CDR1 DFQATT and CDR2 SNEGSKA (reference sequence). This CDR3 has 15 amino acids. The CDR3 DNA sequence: TGCAGTGCTAGAGATTGGGGGGCCAGCACAGATACGCAGTATTTT. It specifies CSARDWGASTDTQYF.

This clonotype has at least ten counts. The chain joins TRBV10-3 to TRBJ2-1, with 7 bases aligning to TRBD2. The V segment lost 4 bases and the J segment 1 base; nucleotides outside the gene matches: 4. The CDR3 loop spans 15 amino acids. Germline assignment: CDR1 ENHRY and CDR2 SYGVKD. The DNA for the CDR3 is TGTGCCATCAGTGGCGGGAGTCAATCCTACAATGAGCAGTTCTTC. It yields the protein CAISGGSQSYNEQFF.

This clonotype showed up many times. This chain's CDR3 is CASSQDEEGGAEFSEQFF. The CDR3 nucleotides are TGCGCCAGCAGCCAAGATGAAGAGGGAGGGGCGGAGTTCAGTGAGCAGTTCTTC. The chain couples TRBV4-1 to TRBJ2-1; 7 bases map to TRBD2. Germline CDR1 reads MGHRA; CDR2 reads YSYEKL. The CDR3 extends over 18 amino acids. Losses at the gene ends were 0 bases for V and 9 bases for J; bases not matched to a gene: 17.

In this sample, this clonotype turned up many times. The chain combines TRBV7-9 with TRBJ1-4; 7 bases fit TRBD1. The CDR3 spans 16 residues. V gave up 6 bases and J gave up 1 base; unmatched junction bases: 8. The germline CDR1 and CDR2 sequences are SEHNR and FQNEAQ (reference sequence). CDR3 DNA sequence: TGTGCCAGCAGTCAAGGACAGGCGGTAACTAATGAAAAACTGTTTTTT. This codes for CASSQGQAVTNEKLFF.

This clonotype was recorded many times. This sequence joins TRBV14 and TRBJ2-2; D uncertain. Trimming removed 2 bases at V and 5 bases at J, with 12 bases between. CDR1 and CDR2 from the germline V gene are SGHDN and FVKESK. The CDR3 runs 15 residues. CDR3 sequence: CASSQRSPGTGELFF. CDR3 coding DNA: TGTGCCAGCAGCCAACGGTCCCCGGGTACCGGGGAGCTGTTTTTT.

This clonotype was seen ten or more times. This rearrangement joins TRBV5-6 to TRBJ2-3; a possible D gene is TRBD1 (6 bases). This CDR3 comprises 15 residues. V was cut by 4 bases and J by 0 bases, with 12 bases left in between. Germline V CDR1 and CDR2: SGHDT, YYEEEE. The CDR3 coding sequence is TGTGCCAGCAGCGGTAACAGGGTTAGCACAGATACGCAGTATTTT. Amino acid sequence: CASSGNRVSTDTQYF.